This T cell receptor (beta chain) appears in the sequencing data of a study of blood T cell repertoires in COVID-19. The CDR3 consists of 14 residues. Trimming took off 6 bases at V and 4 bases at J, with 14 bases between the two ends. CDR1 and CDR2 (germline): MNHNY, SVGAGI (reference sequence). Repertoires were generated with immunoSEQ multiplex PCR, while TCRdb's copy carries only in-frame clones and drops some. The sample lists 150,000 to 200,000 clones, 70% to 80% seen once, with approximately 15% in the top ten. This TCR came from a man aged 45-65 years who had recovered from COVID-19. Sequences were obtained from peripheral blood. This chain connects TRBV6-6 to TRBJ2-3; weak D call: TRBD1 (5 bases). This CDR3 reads CASSKPQEPDTQYF. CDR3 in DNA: TGTGCCAGCAGCAAACCACAGGAACCAGATACGCAGTATTTT.